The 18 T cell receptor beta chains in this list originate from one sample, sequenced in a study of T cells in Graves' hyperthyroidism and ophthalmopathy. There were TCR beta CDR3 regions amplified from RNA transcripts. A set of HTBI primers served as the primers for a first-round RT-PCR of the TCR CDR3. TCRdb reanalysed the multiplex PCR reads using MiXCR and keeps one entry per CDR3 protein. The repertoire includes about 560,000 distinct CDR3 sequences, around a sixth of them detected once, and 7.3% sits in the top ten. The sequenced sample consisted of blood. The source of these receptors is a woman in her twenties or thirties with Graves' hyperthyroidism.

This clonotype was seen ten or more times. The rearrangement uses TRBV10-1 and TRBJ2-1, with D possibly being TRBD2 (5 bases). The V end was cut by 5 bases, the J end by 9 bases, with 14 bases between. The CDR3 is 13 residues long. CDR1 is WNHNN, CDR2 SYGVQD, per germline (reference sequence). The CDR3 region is CASSRHGSVEQFF. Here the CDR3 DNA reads TGCGCCAGCAGTAGGCATGGGAGTGTTGAGCAGTTCTTC.

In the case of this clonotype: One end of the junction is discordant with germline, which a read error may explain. The CDR3 sequence: CASNTLGVNGQFF. The CDR3 nucleotides read TGTGCCAGCAATACTTTGGGGGTCAATGGGCAGTTCTTC. This chain joins TRBV12-3 or TRBV12-4 and TRBJ2-1; D possibly matches TRBD1 or TRBD2 (5 bases each). CDR3 length: 13 amino acids.

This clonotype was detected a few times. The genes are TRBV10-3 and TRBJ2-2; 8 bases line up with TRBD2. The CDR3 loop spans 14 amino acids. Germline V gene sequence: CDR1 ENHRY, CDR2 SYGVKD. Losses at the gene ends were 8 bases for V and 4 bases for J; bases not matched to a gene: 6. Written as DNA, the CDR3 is TGTGCCATCCTCAGCGGGAGTGGCACCGGGGAGCTGTTTTTT. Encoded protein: CAILSGSGTGELFF.

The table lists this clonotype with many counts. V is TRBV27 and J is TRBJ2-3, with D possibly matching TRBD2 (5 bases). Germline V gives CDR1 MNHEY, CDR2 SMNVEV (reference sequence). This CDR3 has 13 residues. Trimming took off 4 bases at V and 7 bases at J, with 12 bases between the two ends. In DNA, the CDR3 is TGTGCCAGCAGTTCGCGGACGGGGTATACGCAGTATTTT. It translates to CASSSRTGYTQYF.

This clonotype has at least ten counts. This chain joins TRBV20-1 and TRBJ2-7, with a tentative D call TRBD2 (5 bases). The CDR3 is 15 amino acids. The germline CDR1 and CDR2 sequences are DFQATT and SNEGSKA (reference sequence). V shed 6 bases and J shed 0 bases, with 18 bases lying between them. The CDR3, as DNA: TGCAGTGCCCCGGCTTTTGGTGGAGGCTCCTACGAGCAGTACTTC. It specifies CSAPAFGGGSYEQYF.

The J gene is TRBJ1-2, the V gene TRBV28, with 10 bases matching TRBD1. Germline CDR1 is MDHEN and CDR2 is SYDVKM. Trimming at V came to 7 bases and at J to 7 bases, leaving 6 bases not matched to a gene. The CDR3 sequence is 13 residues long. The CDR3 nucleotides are TGTGCCAGCACTTCCGGGACAGGGGCTGGCTACACCTTC. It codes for CASTSGTGAGYTF.

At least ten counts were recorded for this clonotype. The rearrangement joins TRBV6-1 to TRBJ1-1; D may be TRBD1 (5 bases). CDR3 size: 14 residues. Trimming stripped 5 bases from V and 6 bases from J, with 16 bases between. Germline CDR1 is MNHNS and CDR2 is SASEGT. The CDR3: CASSYGRTGAEAFF. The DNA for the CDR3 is TGTGCCAGCAGTTACGGGCGGACGGGGGCTGAAGCTTTCTTT.

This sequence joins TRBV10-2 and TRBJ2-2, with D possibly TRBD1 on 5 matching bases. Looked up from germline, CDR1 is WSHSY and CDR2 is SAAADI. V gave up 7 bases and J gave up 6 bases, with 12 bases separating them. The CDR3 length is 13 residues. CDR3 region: CASIGQGSGELFF. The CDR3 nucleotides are TGCGCCAGCATCGGCCAGGGATCCGGGGAGCTGTTTTTT.

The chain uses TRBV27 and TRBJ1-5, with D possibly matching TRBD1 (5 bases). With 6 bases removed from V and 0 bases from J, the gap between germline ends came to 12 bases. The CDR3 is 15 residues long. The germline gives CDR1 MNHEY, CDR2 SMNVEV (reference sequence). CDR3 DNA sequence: TGTGCCAGCAGCCAAGGGGCAGGTAGCAATCAGCCCCAGCATTTT. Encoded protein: CASSQGAGSNQPQHF.

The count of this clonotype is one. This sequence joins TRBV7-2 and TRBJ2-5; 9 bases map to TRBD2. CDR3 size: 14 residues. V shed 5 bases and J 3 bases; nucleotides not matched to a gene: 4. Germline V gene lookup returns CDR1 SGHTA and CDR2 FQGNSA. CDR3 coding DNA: TGTGCCAGCAGCCGCATAGCGGGGGAAGAGACCCAGTACTTC. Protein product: CASSRIAGEETQYF. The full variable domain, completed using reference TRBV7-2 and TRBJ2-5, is GAGVSQSPSNKVTEKGKDVELRCDPISGHTALYWYRQSLGQGLEFLIYFQGNSAPDKSGLPSDRFSAERTGGSVSTLTIQRTQQEDSAVYLCASSRIAGEETQYFGPGTRLLVL.

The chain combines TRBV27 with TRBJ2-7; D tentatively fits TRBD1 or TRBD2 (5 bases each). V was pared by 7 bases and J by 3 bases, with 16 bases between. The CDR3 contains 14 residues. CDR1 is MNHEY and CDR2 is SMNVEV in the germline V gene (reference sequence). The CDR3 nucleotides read TGTGCCAGCAAAACCGGGACGGACAACTACGAGCAGTACTTC. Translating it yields CASKTGTDNYEQYF.

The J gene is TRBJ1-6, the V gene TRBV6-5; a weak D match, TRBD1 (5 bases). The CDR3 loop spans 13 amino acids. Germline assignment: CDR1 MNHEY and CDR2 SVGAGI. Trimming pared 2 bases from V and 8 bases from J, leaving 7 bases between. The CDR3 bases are TGTGCCAGCAGTTACGTGGGGGATTCACCCCTCCACTTT. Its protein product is CASSYVGDSPLHF.

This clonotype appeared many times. CDR3 sequence: CASSYESGYYNEQFF. In DNA form, the CDR3 reads TGTGCCAGCAGTTACGAAAGCGGATACTACAATGAGCAGTTCTTC. The chain couples TRBV6-6 to TRBJ2-1; perhaps TRBD2 as D (5 bases). CDR1 MNHNY and CDR2 SVGAGI come from the germline V gene (reference sequence). V lost 2 bases and J lost 3, with 11 bases in between. The CDR3 spans 15 residues.

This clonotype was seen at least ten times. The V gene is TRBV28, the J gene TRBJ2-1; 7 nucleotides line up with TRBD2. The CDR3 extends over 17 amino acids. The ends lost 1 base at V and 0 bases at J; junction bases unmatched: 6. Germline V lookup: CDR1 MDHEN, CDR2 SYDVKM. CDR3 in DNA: TGTGCCAGCAGTTTATATAAGCGGGGAAGCTCCTACAATGAGCAGTTCTTC. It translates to CASSLYKRGSSYNEQFF.

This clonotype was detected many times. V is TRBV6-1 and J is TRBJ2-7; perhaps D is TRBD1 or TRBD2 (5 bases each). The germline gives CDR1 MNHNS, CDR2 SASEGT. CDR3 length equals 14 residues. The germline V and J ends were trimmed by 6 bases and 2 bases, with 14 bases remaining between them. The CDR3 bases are TGTGCCAGCAGCGGCCGGGACGGAGCCTACGAGCAGTACTTC. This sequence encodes CASSGRDGAYEQYF.

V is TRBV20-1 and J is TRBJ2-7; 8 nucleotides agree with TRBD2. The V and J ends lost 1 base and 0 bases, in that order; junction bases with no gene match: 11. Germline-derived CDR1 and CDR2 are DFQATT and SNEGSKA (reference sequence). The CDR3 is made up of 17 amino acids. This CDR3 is CSARGLASGSSSYEQYF. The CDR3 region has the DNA TGCAGTGCTAGAGGCCTAGCCAGCGGGAGTAGCTCCTACGAGCAGTACTTC.

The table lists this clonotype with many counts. CDR3 bases: TGTGCCAGCAGCCTGTCGAGGGGCAACTATGGCTACACCTTC. It codes for CASSLSRGNYGYTF. The gene calls are TRBV7-2 and TRBJ1-2, with D possibly TRBD1 on 5 matching bases. The CDR3 covers 14 residues. V shed 5 bases and J shed 2 bases, with 12 bases lying between them. Germline V gives CDR1 SGHTA, CDR2 FQGNSA.

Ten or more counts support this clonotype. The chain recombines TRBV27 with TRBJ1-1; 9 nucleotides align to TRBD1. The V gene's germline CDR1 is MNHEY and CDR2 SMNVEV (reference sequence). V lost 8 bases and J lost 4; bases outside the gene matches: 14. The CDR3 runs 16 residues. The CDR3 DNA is TGTGCCAGCTTTTCCCTCCGGGACAGGGACAGCACTGAAGCTTTCTTT. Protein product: CASFSLRDRDSTEAFF.